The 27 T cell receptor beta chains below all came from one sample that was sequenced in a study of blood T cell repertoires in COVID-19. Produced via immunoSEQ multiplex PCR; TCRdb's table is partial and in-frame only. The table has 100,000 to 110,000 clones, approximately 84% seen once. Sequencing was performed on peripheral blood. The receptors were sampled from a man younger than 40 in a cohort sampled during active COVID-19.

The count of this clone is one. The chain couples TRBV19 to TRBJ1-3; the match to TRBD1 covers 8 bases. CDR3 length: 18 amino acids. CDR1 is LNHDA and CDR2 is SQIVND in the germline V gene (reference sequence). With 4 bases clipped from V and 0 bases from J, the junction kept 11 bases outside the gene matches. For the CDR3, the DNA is TGTGCCAGTAGTACCGACGGACAGGGCCATTACTCTGGAAACACCATATATTTT. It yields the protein CASSTDGQGHYSGNTIYF. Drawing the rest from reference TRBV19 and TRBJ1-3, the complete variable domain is DGGITQSPKYLFRKEGQNVTLSCEQNLNHDAMYWYRQDPGQGLRLIYYSQIVNDFQKGDIAEGYSVSREKKESFPLTVTSAQKNPTAFYLCASSTDGQGHYSGNTIYFGEGSWLTVV.

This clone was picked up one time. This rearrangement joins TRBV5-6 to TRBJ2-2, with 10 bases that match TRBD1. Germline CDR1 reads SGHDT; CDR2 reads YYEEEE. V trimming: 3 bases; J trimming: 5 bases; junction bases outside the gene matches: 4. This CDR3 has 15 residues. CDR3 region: CASSWPGQGTGELFF. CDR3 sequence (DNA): TGTGCCAGCAGCTGGCCGGGACAGGGGACCGGGGAGCTGTTTTTT.

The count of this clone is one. CDR3 region: CASSLDRVAYNEQFF. For the CDR3, the DNA is TGCGCCAGCAGCCTGGACAGGGTAGCCTACAATGAGCAGTTCTTC. The chain has TRBV4-3 and TRBJ2-1; 8 nucleotides line up with TRBD1. The CDR3 is 15 residues long. V was clipped by 4 bases and J by 2 bases; unmatched bases: 4. The germline CDR1 and CDR2 sequences are LGHNA and YSLEER.

The CDR3, as DNA: TGTGCCAGCTCACCACAGCCGAGTACCTACAATGAGCAGTTCTTC. It encodes CASSPQPSTYNEQFF. This rearrangement joins TRBV18 to TRBJ2-1; D gene unclear. The CDR3 has 15 residues. The germline CDR1 and CDR2 sequences are KGHSH and LQKENI. V dropped 1 base and J dropped 2 bases, with 9 bases sitting between them. Combining the CDR3 with reference TRBV18 and TRBJ2-1 gives the whole variable domain NAGVMQNPRHLVRRRGQEARLRCSPMKGHSHVYWYRQLPEEGLKFMVYLQKENIIDESGMPKERFSAEFPKEGPSILRIQQVVRGDSAAYFCASSPQPSTYNEQFFGPGTRLTVL.

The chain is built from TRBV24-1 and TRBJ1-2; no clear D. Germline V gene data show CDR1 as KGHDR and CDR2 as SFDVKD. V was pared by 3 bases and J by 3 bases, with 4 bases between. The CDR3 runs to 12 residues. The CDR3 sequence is CATSDEDYGYTF. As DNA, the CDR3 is TGTGCCACCAGTGATGAGGACTATGGCTACACCTTC.

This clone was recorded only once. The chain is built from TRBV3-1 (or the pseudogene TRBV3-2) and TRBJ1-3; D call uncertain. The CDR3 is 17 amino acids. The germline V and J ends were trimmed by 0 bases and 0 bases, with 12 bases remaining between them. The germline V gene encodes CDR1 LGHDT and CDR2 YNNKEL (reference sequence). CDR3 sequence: CASSQEGSLNSGNTIYF. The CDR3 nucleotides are TGTGCCAGCAGCCAAGAGGGCAGCCTCAACTCTGGAAACACCATATATTTT.

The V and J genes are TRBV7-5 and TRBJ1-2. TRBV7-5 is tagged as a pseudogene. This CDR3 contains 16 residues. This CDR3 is CARSWNRGGPFFCYTF. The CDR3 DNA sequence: TGTGCCAGAAGCTGGAATCGAGGCGGGCCCTTTTTTTGCTACACCTTC.

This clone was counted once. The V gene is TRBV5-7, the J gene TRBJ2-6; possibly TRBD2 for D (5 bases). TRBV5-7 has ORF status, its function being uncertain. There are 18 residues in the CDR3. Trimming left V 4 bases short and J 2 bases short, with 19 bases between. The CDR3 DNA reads TGTGCCAGCAGCCACCGGGCGACAAAAGCGGCTGGGGCCAACGTCCTGACTTTC. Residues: CASSHRATKAAGANVLTF.

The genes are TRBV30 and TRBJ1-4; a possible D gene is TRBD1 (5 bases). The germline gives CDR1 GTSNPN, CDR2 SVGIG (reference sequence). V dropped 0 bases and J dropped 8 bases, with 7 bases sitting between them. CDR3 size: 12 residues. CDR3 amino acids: CAWSVRGEKLFF. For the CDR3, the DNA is TGTGCCTGGAGTGTAAGGGGAGAAAAACTGTTTTTT.

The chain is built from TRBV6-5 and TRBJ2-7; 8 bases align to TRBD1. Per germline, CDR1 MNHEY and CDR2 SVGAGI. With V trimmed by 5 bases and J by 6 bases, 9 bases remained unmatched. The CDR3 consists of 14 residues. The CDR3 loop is CASSPQGEMGEQYF. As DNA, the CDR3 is TGTGCCAGCAGTCCACAGGGGGAGATGGGCGAGCAGTACTTC.

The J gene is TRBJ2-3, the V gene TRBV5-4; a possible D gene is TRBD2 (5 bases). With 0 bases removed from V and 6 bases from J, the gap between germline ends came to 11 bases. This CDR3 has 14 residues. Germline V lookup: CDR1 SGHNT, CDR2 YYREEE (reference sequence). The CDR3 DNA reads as TGTGCCAGCAGCTTGGGTCGGGGTTCGGATACGCAGTATTTT. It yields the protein CASSLGRGSDTQYF.

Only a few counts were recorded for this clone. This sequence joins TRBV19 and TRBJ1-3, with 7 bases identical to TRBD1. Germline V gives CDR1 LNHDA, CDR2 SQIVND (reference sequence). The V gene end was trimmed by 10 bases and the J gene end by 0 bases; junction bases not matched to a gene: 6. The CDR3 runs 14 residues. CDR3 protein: CATTDRSSGNTIYF. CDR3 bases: TGTGCCACTACGGACAGGTCCTCTGGAAACACCATATATTTT.

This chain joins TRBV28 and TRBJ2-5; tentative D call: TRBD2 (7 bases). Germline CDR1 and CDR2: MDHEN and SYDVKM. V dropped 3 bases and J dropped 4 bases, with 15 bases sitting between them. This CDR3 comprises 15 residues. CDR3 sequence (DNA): TGTGCCAGCAGTTTGGGGGGGGGCCGAGCAGAGACCCAGTACTTC. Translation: CASSLGGGRAETQYF. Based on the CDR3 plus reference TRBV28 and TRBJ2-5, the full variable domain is DVKVTQSSRYLVKRTGEKVFLECVQDMDHENMFWYRQDPGLGLRLIYFSYDVKMKEKGDIPEGYSVSREKKERFSLILESASTNQTSMYLCASSLGGGRAETQYFGPGTRLLVL.

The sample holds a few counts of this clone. The DNA for the CDR3 is TGTGCCTGGAGGCGGGGGGCCAGCAATGAGCAGTTCTTC. Its translation is CAWRRGASNEQFF. V is TRBV30 and J is TRBJ2-1; 8 bases are a match to TRBD2. This CDR3 comprises 13 residues. The trim removed 3 bases at V and 6 bases at J, leaving 4 bases unmatched. Looked up from germline, CDR1 is GTSNPN and CDR2 is SVGIG (reference sequence).

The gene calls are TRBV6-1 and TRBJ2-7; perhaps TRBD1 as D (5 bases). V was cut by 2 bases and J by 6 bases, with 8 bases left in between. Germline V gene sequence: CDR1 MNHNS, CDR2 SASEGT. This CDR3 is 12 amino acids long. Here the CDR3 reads CASSETGREQYF. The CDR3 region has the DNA TGTGCCAGCAGTGAAACAGGTCGCGAGCAGTACTTC.

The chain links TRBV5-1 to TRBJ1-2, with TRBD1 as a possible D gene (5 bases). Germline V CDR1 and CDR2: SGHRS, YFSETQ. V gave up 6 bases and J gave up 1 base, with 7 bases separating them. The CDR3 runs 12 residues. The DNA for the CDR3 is TGCGCCAGCAACGGGGGTAACTATGGCTACACCTTC. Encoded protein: CASNGGNYGYTF.

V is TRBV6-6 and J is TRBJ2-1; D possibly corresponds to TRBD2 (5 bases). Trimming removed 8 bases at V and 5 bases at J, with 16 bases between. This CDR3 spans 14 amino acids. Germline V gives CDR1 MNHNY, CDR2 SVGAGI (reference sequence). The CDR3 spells CASSPLGVDNEQFF. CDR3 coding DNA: TGTGCCAGCTCCCCTCTCGGGGTGGACAATGAGCAGTTCTTC.

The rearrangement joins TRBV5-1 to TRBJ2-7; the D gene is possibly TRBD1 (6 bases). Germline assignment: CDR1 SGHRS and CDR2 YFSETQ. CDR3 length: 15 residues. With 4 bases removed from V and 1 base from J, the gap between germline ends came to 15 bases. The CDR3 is CASSIGQYRSYEQYF. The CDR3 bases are TGCGCCAGCAGCATCGGACAGTACCGATCCTACGAGCAGTACTTC.

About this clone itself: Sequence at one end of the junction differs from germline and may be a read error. CDR3 sequence: CASSSNTDRTSGNIIYF. As DNA, the CDR3 is TGCGCCAGCAGCTCTAATACGGACAGGACCTCTGGAAACATCATATATTTT. The chain recombines TRBV5-1 with TRBJ1-3; 7 nucleotides match TRBD1. The germline V gene has CDR1 SGHRS and CDR2 YFSETQ. The CDR3 covers 17 residues. The full variable domain, with the rest looked up from reference TRBV5-1 and TRBJ1-3, is KAGVTQTPRYLIKTRGQQVTLSCSPISGHRSVSWYQQTPGQGLQFLFEYFSETQRNKGNFPGRFSGRQFSNSRSEMNVSTLELGDSALYLCASSSNTDRTSGNIIYFGEGSWLTVV.

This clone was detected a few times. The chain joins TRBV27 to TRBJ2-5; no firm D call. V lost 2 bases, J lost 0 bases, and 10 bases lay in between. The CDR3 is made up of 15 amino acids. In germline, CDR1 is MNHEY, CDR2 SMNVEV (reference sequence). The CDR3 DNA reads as TGTGCCAGCAGTTTACTAGGCCAGAACCAAGAGACCCAGTACTTC. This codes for CASSLLGQNQETQYF.

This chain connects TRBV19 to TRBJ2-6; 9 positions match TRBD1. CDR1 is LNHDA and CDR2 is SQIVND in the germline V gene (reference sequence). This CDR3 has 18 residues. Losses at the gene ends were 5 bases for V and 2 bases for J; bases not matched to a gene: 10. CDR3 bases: TGTGCCAGTAGTGTGCGGCGGGACAGGGTTACTGGGGCCAACGTCCTGACTTTC. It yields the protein CASSVRRDRVTGANVLTF.

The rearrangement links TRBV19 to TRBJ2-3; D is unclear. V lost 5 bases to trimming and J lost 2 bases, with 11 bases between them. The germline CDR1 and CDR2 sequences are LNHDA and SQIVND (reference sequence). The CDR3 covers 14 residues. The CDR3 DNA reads TGTGCCAGTAGTTCCTCGGTAGTCACAGATACGCAGTATTTT. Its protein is CASSSSVVTDTQYF.

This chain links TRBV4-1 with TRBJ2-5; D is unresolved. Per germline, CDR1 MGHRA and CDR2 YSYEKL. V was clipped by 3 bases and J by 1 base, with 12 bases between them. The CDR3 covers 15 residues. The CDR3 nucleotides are TGCGCCAGCAGCCAGAGGAGCCCGCTCCAAGAGACCCAGTACTTC. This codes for CASSQRSPLQETQYF.

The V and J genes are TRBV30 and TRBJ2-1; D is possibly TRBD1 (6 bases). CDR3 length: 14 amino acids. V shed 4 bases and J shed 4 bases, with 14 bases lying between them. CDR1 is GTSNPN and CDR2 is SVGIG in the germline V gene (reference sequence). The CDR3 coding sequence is TGTGCCTGGACCCCGGACAGACCTTACAATGAGCAGTTCTTC. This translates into CAWTPDRPYNEQFF. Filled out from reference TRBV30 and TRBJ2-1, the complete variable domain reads SQTIHQWPATLVQPVGSPLSLECTVEGTSNPNLYWYRQAAGRGLQLLFYSVGIGQISSEVPQNLSASRPQDRQFILSSKKLLLSDSGFYLCAWTPDRPYNEQFFGPGTRLTVL.

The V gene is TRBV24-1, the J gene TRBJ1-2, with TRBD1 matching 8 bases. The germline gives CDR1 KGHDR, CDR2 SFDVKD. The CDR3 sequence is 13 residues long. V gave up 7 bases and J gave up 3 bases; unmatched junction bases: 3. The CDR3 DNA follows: TGTGCCACCAGCCTGACAGGGGACTATGGCTACACCTTC. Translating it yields CATSLTGDYGYTF.

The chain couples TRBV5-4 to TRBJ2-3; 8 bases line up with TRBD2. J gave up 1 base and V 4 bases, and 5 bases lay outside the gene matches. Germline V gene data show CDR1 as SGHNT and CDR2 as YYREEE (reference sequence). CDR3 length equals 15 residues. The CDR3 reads CASSRIAGRTDTQYF. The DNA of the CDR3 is TGTGCCAGCAGCCGAATAGCGGGACGCACAGATACGCAGTATTTT.

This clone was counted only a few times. CDR3 nucleotide sequence: TGTGCCAGCAGTTACAGGGACAGCCACTGGGGCTACACCTTC. This encodes CASSYRDSHWGYTF. The V gene is TRBV6-6, the J gene TRBJ1-2; 7 bases map to TRBD1. Trimming removed 2 bases from V and 8 bases from J; junction bases left unmatched: 8. Germline V gene sequence: CDR1 MNHNY, CDR2 SVGAGI (reference sequence). This CDR3 is built from 14 residues.